This is a list of T cell receptor beta chains from one sample in a study of blood T cell repertoires in COVID-19. Method: immunoSEQ multiplex PCR; TCRdb's copy keeps in-frame clones and lacks some. The table records 150,000 or so clones, 86% of them present only once. Material: PBMCs or T cells enriched from blood (not recorded which). The receptors here all came from a man in his forties or fifties who had recovered from COVID-19. The CDR3 runs from the conserved cysteine through the conserved F or W. A D gene is named only where the DNA matches it firmly. A clone size is listed for some rows: how often the clone was seen (once, few, many), or a class if it is expanded.

D | J | length | size | V | CDR3 | DNA
TRBD1 | TRBJ1-6 | 15 | few | TRBV2 | CASSRDSAYNSPLHF | TGTGCCAGCAGCCGGGACAGCGCTTATAATTCACCCCTCCACTTT
TRBD1 | TRBJ2-2 | 15 | NA | TRBV7-9 | CASSHYRGATGELFF | TGTGCCAGCAGCCATTACAGGGGCGCCACCGGGGAGCTGTTTTTT
NA | TRBJ1-6 | 12 | NA | TRBV12-3/TRBV12-4 | CASTLPGSPLHF | TGTGCCAGCACCCTCCCCGGTTCACCCCTCCACTTT
NA | TRBJ1-2 | 10 | NA | TRBV19 | CASGKQESTF | TGTGCCAGTGGGAAACAGGAAAGCACCTTC
TRBD2 | TRBJ2-5 | 18 | NA | TRBV3-1/TRBV3-2 | CASSLGIAGGPAQETQYF | TGTGCCAGCAGCCTCGGGATAGCGGGAGGGCCTGCCCAAGAGACCCAGTACTTC
TRBD1 | TRBJ1-4 | 14 | NA | TRBV2 | CASSAGTGKEKLFF | TGTGCCAGCAGTGCCGGGACAGGGAAAGAAAAACTGTTTTTT
TRBD1 | TRBJ1-4 | 18 | few | TRBV27 | CASRPFRGQALANEKLFF | TGTGCCAGCAGACCTTTCAGGGGGCAGGCTTTGGCTAATGAAAAACTGTTTTTT
NA | TRBJ1-1 | 13 | NA | TRBV27 | CASSLARDTEAFF | TGTGCCAGCAGTTTAGCCAGGGACACTGAAGCTTTCTTT
NA | TRBJ1-5 | 13 | NA | TRBV28 | CASARGNNQPQHF | TGTGCCAGCGCCAGGGGTAACAATCAGCCCCAGCATTTT
TRBD1 | TRBJ1-5 | 15 | few | TRBV6-2/TRBV6-3 | CASSRTGLSNQPQHF | TGTGCCAGCAGTCGGACAGGGTTAAGCAATCAGCCCCAGCATTTT
NA | TRBJ2-7 | 15 | NA | TRBV9 | CASSPQGGRTYEQYF | TGTGCCAGCAGCCCCCAGGGGGGAAGAACCTACGAGCAGTACTTC
NA | TRBJ2-2 | 12 | NA | TRBV30 | CAWSRVTGELFF | TGTGCCTGGAGCCGGGTAACCGGGGAGCTGTTTTTT
TRBD1 | TRBJ1-4 | 17 | NA | TRBV4-2 | CASSQGDRGREREKLFF | TGTGCCAGCAGCCAAGGGGACAGGGGGCGCGAAAGGGAAAAACTGTTTTTT
NA | TRBJ2-5 | 14 | once | TRBV3-1/TRBV3-2 | CASSQPGEQETQYF | TGTGCCAGCAGCCAACCCGGGGAACAAGAGACCCAGTACTTC
TRBD1 | TRBJ1-1 | 14 | NA | TRBV6-6 | CASSSGQGFTEAFF | TGTGCCAGCAGTTCGGGACAGGGTTTTACTGAAGCTTTCTTT
NA | TRBJ1-3 | 16 | once | TRBV7-2 | CASSLVGAGPGNTIYF | TGTGCCAGCAGCTTAGTTGGGGCAGGGCCTGGAAACACCATATATTTT
NA | TRBJ1-2 | 15 | NA | TRBV27 | CASSFSSQYNYGYTF | TGTGCCAGCAGTTTCTCGAGCCAATATAACTATGGCTACACCTTC
NA | TRBJ1-1 | 14 | NA | TRBV3-1/TRBV3-2 | CASSRSGVNTEAFF | TGTGCCAGCAGCCGATCAGGGGTGAACACTGAAGCTTTCTTT
NA | TRBJ1-4 | 15 | once | TRBV5-4 | CASSSKTGGNEKLFF | TGTGCCAGCAGCTCCAAGACAGGCGGGAATGAAAAACTGTTTTTT
TRBD2 | TRBJ2-2 | 17 | NA | TRBV3-1/TRBV3-2 | CASSQGRIAGNTGELFF | TGTGCCAGCAGCCAAGGGCGGATAGCGGGAAACACCGGGGAGCTGTTTTTT
TRBD1 | TRBJ1-3 | 13 | NA | TRBV28 | CASRGQVGNTIYF | TGTGCCAGCAGAGGACAGGTCGGAAACACCATATATTTT
NA | TRBJ2-6 | 17 | NA | TRBV7-2 | CASSLVAAASGANVLTF | TGTGCCAGCAGCTTAGTAGCGGCAGCCTCTGGGGCCAACGTCCTGACTTTC
TRBD1 | TRBJ2-5 | 16 | NA | TRBV28 | CASSSPRTGRKETQYF | TGTGCCAGCAGTTCCCCTAGGACAGGGCGAAAAGAGACCCAGTACTTC
NA | TRBJ2-2 | 19 | NA | TRBV28 | CASNAPGHPTTTNTGELFF | TGTGCCAGCAACGCCCCGGGACATCCCACCACCACGAACACCGGGGAGCTGTTTTTT
NA | TRBJ1-6 | 15 | NA | TRBV9 | CASSPQGKHNSPLHF | TGTGCCAGCAGCCCCCAGGGGAAGCATAATTCACCCCTCCACTTT
TRBD1 | TRBJ2-7 | 15 | NA | TRBV9 | CASSVAGTGAYEQYF | TGTGCCAGCAGCGTAGCAGGGACAGGGGCCTACGAGCAGTACTTC
NA | TRBJ1-5 | 15 | NA | TRBV2 | CASSENTGSNQPQHF | TGTGCCAGCAGTGAAAACACAGGGAGTAATCAGCCCCAGCATTTT
TRBD2 | TRBJ2-1 | 15 | NA | TRBV29-1 | CSVPRGLAGGAEQFF | TGCAGCGTGCCCCGGGGGCTAGCGGGAGGTGCTGAGCAGTTCTTC
TRBD2 | TRBJ2-1 | 15 | NA | TRBV2 | CASSEPGGSYNEQFF | TGTGCCAGCAGTGAACCGGGAGGGTCCTACAATGAGCAGTTCTTC
NA | TRBJ2-7 | 13 | NA | TRBV5-1 | CASSRDMWSEQYF | TGCGCCAGCAGCCGGGATATGTGGAGCGAGCAGTACTTC
TRBD2 | TRBJ2-3 | 18 | NA | TRBV5-1 | CASSVTKIREVSTDTQYF | TGCGCCAGCAGCGTAACGAAAATCCGGGAGGTCTCCACAGATACGCAGTATTTT
NA | TRBJ1-6 | 15 | NA | TRBV20-1 | CSASHQGRNNSPLHF | TGCAGTGCTAGTCATCAGGGGCGGAACAATTCACCCCTCCACTTT
NA | TRBJ1-4 | 13 | once | TRBV6-5 | CASSYEWGGKLFF | TGTGCCAGCAGTTACGAATGGGGGGGAAAACTGTTTTTT
NA | TRBJ2-7 | 13 | NA | TRBV6-2/TRBV6-3 | CASSRTLPYEQYF | TGTGCCAGCAGTCGGACTTTACCATACGAGCAGTACTTC
NA | TRBJ2-7 | 15 | once | TRBV5-1 | CASTLGGVQSYEQYF | TGCGCCAGCACCCTGGGTGGAGTGCAGTCCTACGAGCAGTACTTC
NA | TRBJ1-5 | 14 | once | TRBV10-1 | CASSATGLNQPQHF | TGCGCCAGCAGCGCGACAGGACTCAATCAGCCCCAGCATTTT
TRBD1 | TRBJ1-4 | 16 | NA | TRBV6-5 | CASSYSMGQANEKLFF | TGTGCCAGCAGTTACTCTATGGGACAGGCTAATGAAAAACTGTTTTTT
NA | TRBJ2-2 | 15 | once | TRBV7-6 | CASSSRNLNTGELFF | TGTGCCAGCAGCTCCAGAAACCTTAACACCGGGGAGCTGTTTTTT
NA | TRBJ1-2 | 16 | NA | TRBV7-2 | CASSLVSRGLNYGYTF | TGTGCCAGCAGCTTAGTCTCCAGGGGTCTTAACTATGGCTACACCTTC
NA | TRBJ1-6 | 13 | NA | TRBV7-2 | CASSLGAGTPLHF | TGTGCCAGCAGCTTAGGCGCAGGTACACCCCTCCACTTT
TRBD1 | TRBJ2-1 | 16 | NA | TRBV9 | CASSRGTGPSYNEQFF | TGTGCCAGCAGCAGAGGGACAGGCCCATCCTACAATGAGCAGTTCTTC
TRBD1 | TRBJ1-5 | 16 | NA | TRBV5-5 | CASSGGQGISNQPQHF | TGTGCCAGCAGCGGAGGACAGGGGATAAGTAATCAGCCCCAGCATTTT
NA | TRBJ1-3 | 13 | NA | TRBV4-2 | CASSQDGRNTIYF | TGTGCCAGCAGCCAAGATGGCCGAAACACCATATATTTT
TRBD2 | TRBJ2-1 | 17 | NA | TRBV3-1/TRBV3-2 | CASSPRWASGSTDEQFF | TGTGCCAGCAGCCCCCGTTGGGCTAGCGGGAGTACCGATGAGCAGTTCTTC
NA | TRBJ2-5 | 14 | NA | TRBV5-6 | CASTQLLGFVTQYF | TGTGCCAGCACCCAATTACTAGGGTTTGTGACCCAGTACTTC
NA | TRBJ1-2 | 13 | NA | TRBV7-8 | CASSPGQHSGYTF | TGTGCCAGCAGCCCAGGACAACACTCGGGCTACACCTTC
TRBD1 | TRBJ1-5 | 15 | NA | TRBV28 | CASNSLGQGVQPQHF | TGTGCCAGCAACTCACTGGGACAGGGAGTTCAGCCCCAGCATTTT
NA | TRBJ1-1 | 14 | NA | TRBV15 | CATSRGAGGNSAFF | TGTGCCACCAGCCGGGGGGCGGGAGGGAATTCAGCTTTCTTT
TRBD1 | TRBJ1-4 | 15 | few | TRBV7-2 | CASSLGGQRNEEVFF | TGTGCCAGCAGCTTAGGGGGACAGCGTAATGAAGAGGTGTTTTTT
TRBD1 | TRBJ1-2 | 13 | NA | TRBV30 | CAWEGQGNYGYTF | TGTGCCTGGGAGGGACAGGGAAACTATGGCTACACCTTC
NA | TRBJ2-5 | 13 | NA | TRBV11-2 | CASSYLYQETQYF | TGTGCCAGCAGCTACTTGTACCAAGAGACCCAGTACTTC
NA | TRBJ1-2 | 13 | NA | TRBV24-1 | CATSLDRFYGYTF | TGTGCCACCAGCTTGGACAGATTCTATGGCTACACCTTC
TRBD2 | TRBJ2-7 | 15 | NA | TRBV11-3 | CASSLEAGGINEQYF | TGTGCCAGCAGCTTAGAAGCGGGAGGGATAAACGAGCAGTACTTC
TRBD1 | TRBJ2-7 | 14 | once | TRBV7-8 | CASSSWTGSYEQYF | TGTGCCAGCAGCTCCTGGACAGGGTCCTACGAGCAGTACTTC
TRBD2 | TRBJ2-7 | 16 | few | TRBV7-9 | CASSHPRLAGAYEQYF | TGTGCCAGCAGCCACCCGCGACTAGCGGGAGCTTACGAGCAGTACTTC
TRBD1 | TRBJ1-2 | 14 | NA | TRBV20-1 | CSASGTEFNYGYTF | TGCAGTGCTAGTGGGACAGAGTTTAACTATGGCTACACCTTC
TRBD2 | TRBJ2-1 | 15 | NA | TRBV19 | CASSLREGNYNEQFF | TGTGCCAGTAGTCTGCGGGAGGGTAACTACAATGAGCAGTTCTTC